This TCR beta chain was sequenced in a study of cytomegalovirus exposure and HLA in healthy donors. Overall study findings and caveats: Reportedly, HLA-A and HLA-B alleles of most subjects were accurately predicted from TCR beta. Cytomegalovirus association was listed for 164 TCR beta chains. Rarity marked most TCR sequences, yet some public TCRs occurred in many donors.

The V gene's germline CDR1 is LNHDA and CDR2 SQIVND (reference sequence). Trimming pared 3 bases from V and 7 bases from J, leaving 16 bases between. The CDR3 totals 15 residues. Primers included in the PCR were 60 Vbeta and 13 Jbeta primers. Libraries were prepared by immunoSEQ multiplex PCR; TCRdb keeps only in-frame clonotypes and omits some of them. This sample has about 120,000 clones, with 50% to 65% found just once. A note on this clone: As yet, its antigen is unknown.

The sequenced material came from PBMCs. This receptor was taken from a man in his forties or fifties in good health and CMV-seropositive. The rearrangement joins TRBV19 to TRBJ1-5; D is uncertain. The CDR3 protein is CASSISRGHYQPQHF. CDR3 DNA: TGTGCCAGTAGTATTTCACGGGGTCATTACCAGCCCCAGCATTTT.